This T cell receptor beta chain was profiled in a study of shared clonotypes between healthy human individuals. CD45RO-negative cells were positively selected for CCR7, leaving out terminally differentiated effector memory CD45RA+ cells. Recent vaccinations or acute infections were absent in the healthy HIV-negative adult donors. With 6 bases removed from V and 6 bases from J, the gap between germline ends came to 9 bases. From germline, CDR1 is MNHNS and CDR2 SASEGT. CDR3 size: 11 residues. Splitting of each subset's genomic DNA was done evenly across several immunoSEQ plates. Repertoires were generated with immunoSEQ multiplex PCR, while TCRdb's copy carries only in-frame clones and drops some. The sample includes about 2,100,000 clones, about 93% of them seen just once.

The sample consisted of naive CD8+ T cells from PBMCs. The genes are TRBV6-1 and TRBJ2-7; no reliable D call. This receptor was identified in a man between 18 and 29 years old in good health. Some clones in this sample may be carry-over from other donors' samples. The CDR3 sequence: CASSRMVEQYF. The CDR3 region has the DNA TGTGCCAGCAGCCGTATGGTCGAGCAGTACTTC.